A single sample is the source of the 20 T cell receptor beta chains below, sequenced in a study of type 1 and type 2 diabetes patients. Amplification started from genomic DNA. A primer set of 30 forward and 13 reverse primers amplified the CDR3. From the multiplex PCR reads, TCRdb called clonotypes with MiXCR, one entry per CDR3 protein. The table has around 300,000 distinct CDR3 sequences, 45% to 60% seen once. Material for sequencing was peripheral blood mononuclear cells (PBMCs). The receptors shown here come from a man between 18 and 35 years old with type 2 diabetes.

As concerns this clonotype: An end of the junction does not agree with germline; a read error may underlie this. The genes are TRBV7-6 and TRBJ2-3, with a weak D call TRBD1 (6 bases). The CDR3 loop spans 12 amino acids. In germline, CDR1 is SGHVS, CDR2 FNYEAQ. CDR3 nucleotides: TGTGCCGGCAGCCAGGGACAAGATACGCAGTATTTT. Protein: CAGSQGQDTQYF.

This clonotype was observed once. The gene calls are TRBV29-1 and TRBJ2-5; TRBD1 agrees at 8 bases. Germline V gene data show CDR1 as SQVTM and CDR2 as ANQGSEA. The CDR3 consists of 13 residues. V lost 7 bases, J lost 5 bases, and 9 bases stayed unmatched. The DNA of the CDR3 is TGCAGCGCCGCGACAGGGGCTGGGGAGACCCAGTACTTC. Translated: CSAATGAGETQYF.

The sample holds a few counts of this clonotype. The chain is built from TRBV7-2 and TRBJ1-1; no clear D gene. The CDR3 totals 14 residues. The germline V gene encodes CDR1 SGHTA and CDR2 FQGNSA. The V and J ends lost 5 bases and 1 base respectively, with 11 bases between them. CDR3 sequence (DNA): TGTGCCAGCAGCCCTCAGGCGGCGAACACTGAAGCTTTCTTT. Translation gives CASSPQAANTEAFF.

This clonotype occurred once. The chain carries TRBV4-1 and TRBJ2-7, with 7 nucleotides matching TRBD1. CDR1 and CDR2 from the germline V gene are MGHRA and YSYEKL. The V segment lost 2 bases and the J segment 7 bases; nucleotides outside the gene matches: 5. CDR3 length: 13 residues. CDR3 amino acids: CASSQRDSQEQYF. CDR3 sequence (DNA): TGCGCCAGCAGCCAAAGGGACAGTCAGGAGCAGTACTTC.

The chain carries TRBV6-5 and TRBJ2-7, with 7 bases matching TRBD2. The junction had 4 bases not matched to a gene; V was cut back by 4 bases and J by 1 base. The V gene's germline CDR1 is MNHEY and CDR2 SVGAGI. The CDR3 is 14 amino acids. CDR3 coding DNA: TGTGCCAGCAGTTTAGCGGGTTTTTCCTACGAGCAGTACTTC. Protein sequence: CASSLAGFSYEQYF.

This clonotype turned up a few times. Lacking the conserved final phenylalanine or tryptophan, this CDR3 likely reflects a read error. No DNA is shown, since the ends of the CDR3 on it are uncertain; the CDR3 is the one TCRdb lists. This chain links TRBV5-1 with TRBJ1-4; the table assigns TRBD1, which was not confirmed against the DNA. Germline values: CDR1 SGHRS, CDR2 YFSETQ. A total of 10 residues make up the CDR3, ends included. CDR3 amino acids: CARQPGDKTV.

The chain links TRBV28 to TRBJ1-5; D ambiguous. Germline V gene data show CDR1 as MDHEN and CDR2 as SYDVKM. The CDR3 runs to 15 residues. Trimming pared 2 bases from V and 6 bases from J, leaving 14 bases between. CDR3 loop: CASSLITGMSQPQHF. In nucleotides, the CDR3 is TGTGCCAGCAGTTTAATTACTGGAATGAGTCAGCCCCAGCATTTT.

This clonotype was seen a handful of times. V usage is TRBV5-1 and J usage is TRBJ2-1, with 13 bases that match TRBD2. V trimming: 4 bases; J trimming: 0 bases; junction bases outside the gene matches: 7. This CDR3 comprises 18 residues. Per germline, CDR1 SGHRS and CDR2 YFSETQ. CDR3 DNA: TGCGCCAGCAGCCGGGGACTAGCGGGGTTTAACTCCTACAATGAGCAGTTCTTC. This encodes CASSRGLAGFNSYNEQFF.

The V call is TRBV25-1, the J call TRBJ2-6; D uncertain. Trimming shortened V by 8 bases and J by 1 base, and 6 bases separated the two germline ends. Germline CDR1 is MGHDK and CDR2 is SYGVNS. The CDR3 extends over 13 amino acids. In DNA form, the CDR3 reads TGTGCCAGCCTAATATCTGGGGCCAACGTCCTGACTTTC. This gives the protein CASLISGANVLTF.

The chain has TRBV7-8 and TRBJ2-7; D perhaps matches TRBD1 (6 bases). The CDR3 has 13 residues. The V gene's germline CDR1 is SGHVS and CDR2 FQNEAQ. Deletions cut 8 bases from V and 3 bases from J, with 14 bases between. The CDR3 DNA sequence: TGTGCCAGCCAACCCACAGGGTACTACGAGCAGTACTTC. Translation: CASQPTGYYEQYF. The full variable domain, rest sourced from reference TRBV7-8 and TRBJ2-7, is GAGVSQSPRYKVAKRGQDVALRCDPISGHVSLFWYQQALGQGPEFLTYFQNEAQLDKSGLPSDRFFAERPEGSVSTLKIQRTQQEDSAVYLCASQPTGYYEQYFGPGTRLTVT.

As concerns this clonotype: One junction end disagrees with the germline gene, perhaps due to a read error. V and J are TRBV5-4 and TRBJ1-4; 8 bases line up with TRBD1. The CDR3 length is 15 residues. Germline values: CDR1 SGHNT, CDR2 YYREEE (reference sequence). The CDR3 here is CASSSFTGGNEKLFF. The CDR3 DNA sequence: TGTGCCAGCAGCTCCTTCACAGGGGGTAATGAAAAGCTGTTTTTT.

This clonotype was counted a few times. The chain joins TRBV7-2 to TRBJ1-5; unclear D gene. CDR1 and CDR2 from the germline V gene are SGHTA and FQGNSA. This CDR3 contains 13 residues. Trimming shortened V by 2 bases and J by 3 bases, and 5 bases separated the two germline ends. The CDR3 nucleotides read TGTGCCAGCAGCTTAACATCCAATCAGCCCCAGCATTTT. Translated, it gives CASSLTSNQPQHF.

The chain links TRBV6-5 to TRBJ2-2; a weak D match, TRBD2 (6 bases). Trimming removed 6 bases from V and 6 bases from J, with 14 bases in between. Germline V lookup: CDR1 MNHEY, CDR2 SVGAGI. The CDR3 is 14 residues long. CDR3 coding DNA: TGTGCCAGCAGACCCGGGAGTCAGCCCGGGGAGCTGTTTTTT. It codes for CASRPGSQPGELFF.

V is TRBV30 and J is TRBJ1-2, with 9 bases lining up with TRBD1. The V and J ends lost 5 bases and 4 bases, in that order; junction bases with no gene match: 8. Germline CDR1 and CDR2: GTSNPN and SVGIG (reference sequence). CDR3 length equals 14 residues. CDR3 sequence (DNA): TGTGCCTGGGACCCCGGACAGGGGACCTATGGCTACACCTTC. Translated, it gives CAWDPGQGTYGYTF.

V gene TRBV2 combines with J gene TRBJ2-7; D possibly corresponds to TRBD1 (6 bases). The CDR3 sequence is 15 residues long. The V end lost 2 bases, the J end lost 0 bases, and 11 bases lay between the germline ends. Germline CDR1 and CDR2: SNHLY and FYNNEI. CDR3 DNA: TGTGCCAGCAGTGAACACAGGGCCAGCTCCTACGAGCAGTACTTC. As protein: CASSEHRASSYEQYF.

This chain connects TRBV9 to TRBJ1-1; weak D call: TRBD1 (5 bases). CDR1 and CDR2 from the germline V gene are SGDLS and YYNGEE. This CDR3 has 14 amino acids. The germline V and J ends were trimmed by 0 bases and 1 base, with 7 bases remaining between them. The CDR3 DNA reads as TGTGCCAGCAGCGTAGAGAGGGGGAACACTGAAGCTTTCTTT. It codes for CASSVERGNTEAFF.

On this clonotype itself: Germline is not matched at one junction end, which may reflect a read error. The chain carries TRBV19 and TRBJ1-2; D is perhaps TRBD1 (6 bases). The CDR3 is made up of 13 amino acids. CDR1 and CDR2 (germline): LNHDA, SQIVND (reference sequence). This CDR3 reads CVSRLQGNYGYTF. In DNA form, the CDR3 reads TGTGTCAGTAGGCTACAGGGAAACTATGGCTACACCTTC.

This clonotype appeared a few times. The chain links TRBV9 to TRBJ2-2; D could derive from TRBD1 or TRBD2 (6 bases each). V lost 8 bases, J lost 2 bases, and 10 bases lay in between. Germline V gives CDR1 SGDLS, CDR2 YYNGEE. There are 13 residues in the CDR3. The chain's CDR3 is CASRGTNTGELFF. As DNA, the CDR3 is TGTGCCAGTAGGGGGACTAACACCGGGGAGCTGTTTTTT.

The chain joins TRBV19 to TRBJ2-1; the D gene is possibly TRBD2 (6 bases). This CDR3 region has 21 residues. V lost 5 bases to trimming and J lost 6 bases, with 35 bases between them. Looked up from germline, CDR1 is LNHDA and CDR2 is SQIVND (reference sequence). The chain's CDR3 is CASSQNRGTTRPFLPVNEQFF. The CDR3 DNA reads TGTGCCAGTAGTCAGAATCGAGGAACGACTAGACCTTTCTTACCCGTCAATGAGCAGTTCTTC.

This clonotype showed up just a few times. The V call is TRBV27, the J call TRBJ2-5; D gene unclear. Germline CDR1 reads MNHEY; CDR2 reads SMNVEV (reference sequence). The CDR3 spans 9 residues. Trimming took 10 bases from V and 9 from J, leaving 9 bases between them. DNA of the CDR3: TGTGCCACAGACCCGGCCCAGTACTTC. Translation gives CATDPAQYF.